This is a list of T cell receptor beta chains from one sample in a study of T-cell reconstitution after alpha-beta-depleted transplantation in children. One entry per CDR3 protein results from TCRdb running MiXCR on the PCR reads. The top ten clones hold about 32% of a sample with approximately 430,000 distinct CDR3 sequences, roughly 15% of them seen once. The specimen comprised PBMCs, mostly from graft donor cells, sampled 360 days after TCRalphabeta/CD19-depleted stem cell transplant. The receptor set was obtained from a boy less than two years old who had a stem cell transplant for Wiskott-Aldrich syndrome, so the T cells may come from the graft donor. CDR3s include the opening cysteine and the closing phenylalanine or tryptophan. D genes are given only for firm matches. Some rows mark clone size as missing; the rest say once, few, many or name a class of expanded clone.

d_call j_call v_call clone_size cdr3_aa cdr3_nt
NA TRBJ2-1 TRBV5-1 few CASGPGVNFYNEQFF TGCGCCAGCGGTCCGGGGGTCAACTTCTACAATGAGCAGTTCTTC
NA TRBJ2-7 TRBV10-3 few CAISESQGAYEQYF TGTGCCATCAGTGAGTCACAGGGAGCCTACGAGCAGTACTTC
NA TRBJ2-7 TRBV10-3 few CAIRPSSANYEQYF TGTGCCATCAGGCCTTCTAGCGCAAACTACGAGCAGTACTTC
NA TRBJ2-7 TRBV4-2 few CASSLATAEAPFF TGTGCCAGCAGCCTCGCTACCGCCGAGGCCCCATTTTTC
TRBD1 TRBJ2-3 TRBV5-1 NA CASSQGDTDTQYF TGCGCCAGCAGCCAGGGGGACACAGATACGCAGTATTTT
NA TRBJ2-7 TRBV7-2 NA CASSSKTYSRYF TGTGCCAGCAGCTCCAAGACCTACTCAAGGTACTTC
NA TRBJ2-2 TRBV24-1 few CATSDPGTPTGELFF TGTGCCACCAGTGACCCCGGGACCCCCACCGGGGAGCTGTTTTTT
NA TRBJ2-7 TRBV5-1 many CASSLGSGYEQYF TGCGCCAGCAGCTTGGGGAGTGGCTACGAGCAGTACTTC
NA TRBJ2-3 TRBV5-1 many CASSFGALGSSTDTQYF TGCGCCAGCAGCTTCGGGGCTCTGGGTTCTAGCACAGATACGCAGTATTTT
TRBD2 TRBJ2-5 TRBV20-1 NA CSASRASGGAQETQYF TGCAGTGCTAGTAGGGCTAGCGGGGGGGCCCAAGAGACCCAGTACTTC
TRBD1 TRBJ1-2 TRBV12-3/TRBV12-4 few CASSGTGSNYGYTF TGTGCCAGCAGCGGGACAGGTTCTAACTATGGCTACACCTTC
TRBD2 TRBJ2-3 TRBV20-1 NA CSAELAGLVSTDTQYF TGCAGTGCTGAGCTCGCGGGACTAGTTTCCACAGATACGCAGTATTTT
NA TRBJ2-7 TRBV7-9 NA CASRKSGGSYEQYF TGTGCCAGCAGGAAAAGTGGGGGGTCCTACGAGCAGTACTTC
NA TRBJ2-2 TRBV11-2 NA CASSFLQGKGELFF TGTGCCAGCAGCTTCCTCCAGGGGAAAGGGGAGCTGTTTTTT
NA TRBJ2-3 TRBV5-6 NA CASVTGPSSTDTQYF TGTGCCAGCGTAACAGGTCCCTCTAGCACAGATACGCAGTATTTT
NA TRBJ2-5 TRBV7-2 NA CASSSLGLETQYF TGTGCCAGCAGCTCATTGGGGTTGGAGACCCAGTACTTC
TRBD1 TRBJ2-2 TRBV20-1 few CSAPRYRGNTGELFF TGCAGTGCACCACGCTACAGGGGGAACACCGGGGAGCTGTTTTTT
NA TRBJ2-7 TRBV24-1 few CATSPRGLPEQYF TGTGCCACCAGTCCTCGGGGACTCCCCGAGCAGTACTTC
TRBD2 TRBJ2-1 TRBV20-1 few CSASGGRAGIYNEQFF TGCAGTGCTAGTGGCGGGAGGGCCGGCATATACAATGAGCAGTTCTTC
NA TRBJ2-7 TRBV29-1 NA CSAGGRGGPYEQYF TGCAGCGCCGGGGGCCGGGGCGGACCCTACGAGCAGTACTTC
TRBD1 TRBJ2-2 TRBV2 NA CASSETGFTGELFF TGTGCCAGCAGTGAGACAGGGTTCACCGGGGAGCTGTTTTTT
TRBD1 TRBJ1-1 TRBV7-2 NA CASSLAFDRGDAFF TGTGCCAGCAGCTTAGCATTTGACAGGGGAGACGCTTTCTTT
NA TRBJ2-3 TRBV5-1 few CASSATRGDTQYF TGCGCCAGCAGCGCGACTAGAGGAGATACGCAGTATTTT
NA TRBJ2-2 TRBV12-3/TRBV12-4 NA CASSPKGELFF TGTGCCAGCAGCCCCAAAGGGGAGCTGTTTTTT
TRBD2 TRBJ2-4 TRBV5-1 few CASSPGLAENIQYF TGCGCCAGCAGCCCGGGACTAGCGGAAAACATTCAGTACTTC
NA TRBJ2-3 TRBV6-5 NA CASSSEGRRITDTQYF TGTGCCAGCAGTTCGGAGGGCAGACGTATCACAGATACGCAGTATTTT
NA TRBJ2-7 TRBV12-3/TRBV12-4 few CASSPNSGLAYEQYF TGTGCCAGCAGCCCAAATTCAGGGCTGGCCTACGAGCAGTACTTC
NA TRBJ2-2 TRBV5-1 many CASRSNTGSTGELFF TGCGCCAGCAGATCTAACACAGGGTCGACCGGGGAGCTGTTTTTT
TRBD1 TRBJ2-5 TRBV7-2 NA CASSSGQGAPNQETQYF TGTGCCAGCAGCTCGGGACAGGGGGCGCCTAACCAAGAGACCCAGTACTTC
TRBD2 TRBJ2-1 TRBV3-1 NA CASSHRLAGRNEQFF TGTGCCAGCAGCCATAGGCTAGCGGGGAGGAATGAGCAGTTCTTC
TRBD2 TRBJ2-7 TRBV10-3 NA CAISEALAVYEQYF TGTGCCATCAGTGAAGCACTAGCGGTTTACGAGCAGTACTTC
NA TRBJ2-7 TRBV12-3/TRBV12-4 NA CASSGAVSYEQYF TGTGCCAGTTCGGGGGCCGTCTCCTACGAGCAGTACTTC
NA TRBJ1-2 TRBV10-3 few CAISDGRGGYGYTF TGTGCCATCAGTGATGGGCGGGGCGGCTATGGCTACACCTTC
TRBD2 TRBJ2-3 TRBV7-2 NA CASSPYPLAGVDTQYF TGTGCCAGCAGCCCCTATCCTCTAGCGGGGGTGGATACGCAGTATTTT
TRBD1 TRBJ1-1 TRBV11-2 few CASSLVTGTEQAFF TGTGCCAGCAGCTTAGTGACCGGGACAGAACAAGCTTTCTTT
TRBD2 TRBJ2-1 TRBV19 few CASSIASGYYNEQFF TGTGCCAGTAGTATAGCTAGCGGGTACTACAATGAGCAGTTCTTC
NA TRBJ2-1 TRBV20-1 NA CSATTHRSSYNEQFF TGCAGTGCTACAACCCACCGGAGCTCCTACAATGAGCAGTTCTTC
NA TRBJ1-2 TRBV20-1 many CSARVVLSTGYTF TGCAGTGCTAGAGTTGTTCTTTCGACTGGCTACACCTTC
NA TRBJ1-5 TRBV10-2 NA CASSSKDAGTFNQPQHF TGCGCCAGCAGCTCAAAGGACGCAGGTACCTTCAATCAGCCCCAGCATTTT
NA TRBJ1-1 TRBV5-1 few CASSSITMNTEAFF TGCGCCAGCAGCTCAATAACCATGAACACTGAAGCTTTCTTT
TRBD2 TRBJ2-3 TRBV10-3 NA CAISEWREGLVDTQYF TGTGCCATCAGTGAGTGGCGGGAGGGCCTTGTGGATACGCAGTATTTT
TRBD2 TRBJ2-3 TRBV10-3 few CAIGRGGGGDTQYF TGTGCCATCGGGAGGGGCGGGGGAGGAGATACGCAGTATTTT
TRBD2 TRBJ2-3 TRBV6-5 few CASSYRTRTDTQYF TGTGCCAGCAGTTACAGGACTAGAACAGATACGCAGTATTTT
TRBD2 TRBJ2-1 TRBV12-3/TRBV12-4 NA CASSLKGPRRTSGYNEQFF TGTGCCAGCAGTTTAAAAGGGCCTCGGAGGACTAGCGGTTACAATGAGCAGTTCTTC
TRBD2 TRBJ2-1 TRBV24-1 few CATSPRTSGRNEQFF TGTGCCACCAGCCCTCGGACTAGCGGGAGGAATGAGCAGTTCTTC
TRBD2 TRBJ2-5 TRBV3-1 NA CASSQVRKLAGQETQYF TGTGCCAGCAGCCAAGTTAGGAAACTAGCGGGCCAAGAGACCCAGTACTTC
NA TRBJ1-3 TRBV21-1 NA CASCPSSQQQRGGIAGNTIYF TGTGCCAGCTGTCCCTCGAGCCAGCAGCAAAGAGGTGGGATTGCTGGAAACACCATATATTTT
NA TRBJ2-1 TRBV20-1 NA CSARPASGDTPHEQFF TGCAGTGCTAGACCTGCCAGCGGCGATACCCCCCATGAGCAGTTCTTC
NA TRBJ2-3 TRBV7-9 many CASSLAREGDTQYF TGTGCCAGCAGCTTAGCGCGAGAGGGAGATACGCAGTATTTT
NA TRBJ2-1 TRBV24-1 few CATSDPAWGSNEQFF TGTGCCACCAGTGACCCCGCCTGGGGGTCCAATGAGCAGTTCTTC
TRBD2 TRBJ2-7 TRBV3-1 few CASSRRGGLAGVYEQYF TGTGCCAGCAGCCGCCGCGGGGGGCTAGCGGGAGTTTACGAGCAGTACTTC
TRBD2 TRBJ2-7 TRBV18 few CASSPPRGGEQYF TGTGCCAGCTCACCACCGCGGGGGGGCGAGCAGTACTTC
NA TRBJ2-7 TRBV20-1 few CSATREDRPFYEQYF TGCAGTGCTACCCGGGAGGACAGGCCCTTCTACGAGCAGTACTTC
TRBD2 TRBJ2-3 TRBV9 NA CASTSGRFSTDTQYF TGTGCCAGCACTAGCGGGAGATTTAGCACAGATACGCAGTATTTT
NA TRBJ2-7 TRBV3-1 NA CASSQVSPRDEQYF TGTGCCAGCAGCCAAGTTAGCCCACGGGACGAGCAGTACTTC
NA TRBJ2-2 TRBV10-1 NA CASSGTRGTPGELFF TGCGCCAGCAGTGGAACCCGGGGGACACCCGGGGAGCTGTTTTTT
NA TRBJ2-3 TRBV6-2/TRBV6-3 few CASNNGHQQYF TGTGCCAGCAATAACGGGCACCAGCAGTATTTT
TRBD1 TRBJ1-5 TRBV2 few CASREDRAYSNQPQHF TGTGCCAGCAGGGAAGACAGGGCTTATAGCAATCAGCCCCAGCATTTT
NA TRBJ2-5 TRBV4-2 many CASSHPDTQRETQYF TGTGCCAGCAGCCACCCGGACACGCAAAGAGAGACCCAGTACTTC
TRBD2 TRBJ2-7 TRBV10-3 few CAISGLAGGNYEQYF TGTGCCATCAGTGGACTAGCGGGAGGTAACTACGAGCAGTACTTC